This T cell receptor beta chain was documented in a study of CD4 T cells in relation to SARS-CoV-2 and coronaviruses. Regarding this clone: The antigen remains undetermined.

With V trimmed by 5 bases and J by 6 bases, 24 bases remained unmatched. The CDR3 has 20 residues. CDR1 is LGHDT and CDR2 is YNNKEL in the germline V gene (reference sequence). Sequencing used immunoSEQ multiplex PCR; TCRdb keeps in-frame clones, though not all of them. The sample contains roughly 30,000 clones, more than 65% of which appear only once. The sequenced sample consisted of memory CD4+ T cells from PBMCs, cultured in vitro. This clonotype was obtained from an adult with COVID-19. The V call is TRBV3-1 (or the pseudogene TRBV3-2), the J call TRBJ2-1; TRBD2 agrees at 8 bases. The CDR3 region is CASSVSLRWGKAGVFNEQFF. The CDR3 coding sequence is TGTGCCAGCAGCGTAAGTTTGCGGTGGGGGAAAGCGGGAGTCTTCAATGAGCAGTTCTTC.